Listed below are T cell receptor beta chains from one sample, sequenced in a study of blood T cell repertoires in COVID-19. The table came from immunoSEQ multiplex PCR; TCRdb's copy has only in-frame clones and leaves some out. Of roughly 120,000 clones listed, just under 90% were seen once; the top ten hold approximately 4.5%. The sample was peripheral blood. Receptor source: a woman between 50 and 59 years old with acute or convalescent COVID-19. CDR3s include the opening cysteine and the closing phenylalanine or tryptophan. Each record gives: CDR3 DNA, CDR3 protein, V gene, D gene, clone size, J gene. A D gene is named only where the DNA matches it firmly. Clone size is not always given. Where it is, it says once, few, many or a class for expanded clones.

DNA: TGTGCCAGCAGCGCTCAATCAGGGAGGGTGGATGAGCAGTTCTTC; CDR3: CASSAQSGRVDEQFF; V: TRBV11-2; D: TRBD2; size: once; J: TRBJ2-1
DNA: TGTGCCAGCAGACCCGGGGGAGGGTGGAGCTCCTACGAGCAGTACTTC; CDR3: CASRPGGGWSSYEQYF; V: TRBV28; D: TRBD2; size: once; J: TRBJ2-7
DNA: TGTGCCAGCAGTGAAGTTCTGGGGCTGGGGGAGACCCAGTACTTC; CDR3: CASSEVLGLGETQYF; V: TRBV6-1; D: -; size: -; J: TRBJ2-5
DNA: TGTGCCAGCAGCTTCGGGGACTACGAGCAGTACTTC; CDR3: CASSFGDYEQYF; V: TRBV7-9; D: -; size: -; J: TRBJ2-7
DNA: TGTGCCAGCAGCTTCGAGGCTGGTGGCTACACCTTC; CDR3: CASSFEAGGYTF; V: TRBV7-9; D: -; size: few; J: TRBJ1-2
DNA: TGTGCCAGCAGCCCCCGGAAGGGGGACGGAAAGCTCTATGGCTACACCTTC; CDR3: CASSPRKGDGKLYGYTF; V: TRBV7-9; D: -; size: -; J: TRBJ1-2
DNA: TGTGCCAGCAGCCGGGAAGCGGGACAGGGCTACGAGCAGTACTTC; CDR3: CASSREAGQGYEQYF; V: TRBV7-6; D: TRBD1; size: -; J: TRBJ2-7
DNA: TGCGCCAGCAGCTTGGCGTCCAGCGGGGGGGTCACAGATACGCAGTATTTT; CDR3: CASSLASSGGVTDTQYF; V: TRBV5-1; D: TRBD2; size: -; J: TRBJ2-3
DNA: TGCGCCAGCAGCCAAGTAGGGGGTGAGGCTGAAGCTTTCTTT; CDR3: CASSQVGGEAEAFF; V: TRBV4-1; D: -; size: once; J: TRBJ1-1
DNA: TGTGCCAGCAGTATGGGACTAGCACTTCAAGAGACCCAGTACTTC; CDR3: CASSMGLALQETQYF; V: TRBV5-5; D: TRBD2; size: -; J: TRBJ2-5
DNA: TGTGCCAGCAGTCTGATATCCCGACAGTTAGTGTCTGGGGCCAACGTCCTGACTTTC; CDR3: CASSLISRQLVSGANVLTF; V: TRBV28; D: -; size: -; J: TRBJ2-6
DNA: TGCAGTGCTAGTACGGTAGCCCAAGACACCGGGGAGCTGTTTTTT; CDR3: CSASTVAQDTGELFF; V: TRBV20-1; D: -; size: -; J: TRBJ2-2
DNA: TGTGCCAGCAGCTTAGTTCGTGGCAGGGTGGCTGAAGCTTTCTTT; CDR3: CASSLVRGRVAEAFF; V: TRBV11-2; D: -; size: -; J: TRBJ1-1
DNA: TGCGCCAGCAGCCAAGATTTTCTTGACAGCCTCTCCTATGGCTACACCTTC; CDR3: CASSQDFLDSLSYGYTF; V: TRBV4-3; D: -; size: -; J: TRBJ1-2
DNA: TGCGCCAGCAGCGCGGGGGTGGTCGCGTTCGATGGAAACACCATATATTTT; CDR3: CASSAGVVAFDGNTIYF; V: TRBV5-1; D: -; size: -; J: TRBJ1-3
DNA: TGTGCCAGCAGCCACGGAGAGGCAGATACGCAGTATTTT; CDR3: CASSHGEADTQYF; V: TRBV7-3; D: -; size: -; J: TRBJ2-3
DNA: TGTGCCAGCAGCCAGTGGAATCGAGGGTTCACTGAAGCTTTCTTT; CDR3: CASSQWNRGFTEAFF; V: TRBV3-1/TRBV3-2; D: -; size: -; J: TRBJ1-1
DNA: TGTGCCAGCAGTCCCCGGGACAGTAGGGGCTACACCTTC; CDR3: CASSPRDSRGYTF; V: TRBV27; D: TRBD1; size: -; J: TRBJ1-2
DNA: TGCAGTGCTAGTCGGACTAGCGGGGTGGAATCCGAGCAGTTCTTC; CDR3: CSASRTSGVESEQFF; V: TRBV20-1; D: TRBD2; size: -; J: TRBJ2-1
DNA: TGTGCCAGCAGTTACCCCGTCGACAGGGTAAAAACCGGGGAGCTGTTTTTT; CDR3: CASSYPVDRVKTGELFF; V: TRBV5-6; D: TRBD1; size: -; J: TRBJ2-2
DNA: TGTGCCAGCTCGGCCGGGACAGGGAACTATGGCTACACCTTC; CDR3: CASSAGTGNYGYTF; V: TRBV18; D: TRBD1; size: -; J: TRBJ1-2
DNA: TGTGCCAGCAGCCTGGACTATTTTAAGGGCTCCTACAATGAGCAGTTCTTC; CDR3: CASSLDYFKGSYNEQFF; V: TRBV11-2; D: -; size: -; J: TRBJ2-1
DNA: TGTGCCAGCAGCCAAGAGCGGACAGGGGAAAGGGGCTACACCTTC; CDR3: CASSQERTGERGYTF; V: TRBV14; D: TRBD1; size: -; J: TRBJ1-2
DNA: TGTGCCAGCAGAGCGGACAGGGGTGGGCAAGAGACCCAGTACTTC; CDR3: CASRADRGGQETQYF; V: TRBV28; D: TRBD1; size: -; J: TRBJ2-5
DNA: TGTGCCAGTAGTATAGTCAGGGGAGGCAATCAGCCCCAGCATTTT; CDR3: CASSIVRGGNQPQHF; V: TRBV19; D: -; size: -; J: TRBJ1-5
DNA: TGTGCCAGCAGCTTATCCACAGGGTGGGGAAACACCATATATTTT; CDR3: CASSLSTGWGNTIYF; V: TRBV7-9; D: -; size: -; J: TRBJ1-3
DNA: TGTGCCAGCAGCACCGACGCGGGGGCGAGAAATCAGCCCCAGCATTTT; CDR3: CASSTDAGARNQPQHF; V: TRBV7-9; D: -; size: -; J: TRBJ1-5
DNA: TGTGCCTGGGAAAGGGACACCTACGAGCAGTACTTC; CDR3: CAWERDTYEQYF; V: TRBV30; D: -; size: few; J: TRBJ2-7